This TCR beta chain was sequenced during a study of T cells in Graves' hyperthyroidism and ophthalmopathy. About the research overall: Peripheral blood was drawn at first diagnosis, prior to all treatment. Study-level results: Most expanded thyroid clonotypes above 0.001 also appeared in blood.

There are many counts of this clonotype. Its target is unknown. The PBMCs were taken from over 9.5 ml of fresh peripheral blood. Amplified TCR beta CDR3 regions derived from RNA transcripts. HTBI primers were the set used in a first-round RT-PCR of the TCR CDR3. MiXCR was run by TCRdb on the multiplex PCR reads, yielding one entry per CDR3 protein. Altogether about 180,000 distinct CDR3 sequences are present, 15% to 20% being singletons, with the ten largest covering 25% to 35%. There are 13 residues in the CDR3. Trimming shortened V by 5 bases and J by 7 bases, and 11 bases separated the two germline ends. Germline V gene lookup returns CDR1 SGHAT and CDR2 FQNNGV.

The sequence derives from a woman aged 45-65 years with Graves' hyperthyroidism. The chain combines TRBV11-2 with TRBJ2-2; D gene ambiguous. The sample consisted of blood. The CDR3: CASSVLWGGELFF. The DNA for the CDR3 is TGTGCCAGCAGCGTCCTCTGGGGCGGGGAGCTGTTTTTT.